This T cell receptor beta chain was recovered during a study of cytomegalovirus exposure and HLA in healthy donors. General study points: Listed as cytomegalovirus-associated were 150 to 200 TCR beta chains. A later analysis reportedly identified an Asian-associated ancestry cluster as carrying fewer N-insertions than the approximately 640-donor mean. A missense variant in DCLRE1C was later tied to TCR beta V- and J-gene trimming. HLA allele associations emerged for 15,000 to 20,000 TCR beta sequences in a later analysis, at 0.05 false discovery rate.

Comments on this clone: Its specificity is not known.

Germline CDR1 and CDR2: SNHLY and FYNNEI. This CDR3 contains 13 residues. The V gene lost 4 bases and the J gene lost 5 bases, with 11 bases spanning the gap. PCR was performed using 60 Vbeta and 13 Jbeta primers. Method: immunoSEQ multiplex PCR; TCRdb's copy keeps in-frame clones and lacks some. The sample holds 150,000 or so clones, around 74% seen once. V gene TRBV2 combines with J gene TRBJ1-2; TRBD1 is a possible D gene (5 bases). This receptor was identified in a man aged 18 to 30 in good health and CMV-seronegative. Sequencing was performed on PBMCs. CDR3 amino acids: CASSAGREYGYTF. The CDR3 DNA is TGTGCCAGCAGTGCAGGCAGGGAATATGGCTACACCTTC.